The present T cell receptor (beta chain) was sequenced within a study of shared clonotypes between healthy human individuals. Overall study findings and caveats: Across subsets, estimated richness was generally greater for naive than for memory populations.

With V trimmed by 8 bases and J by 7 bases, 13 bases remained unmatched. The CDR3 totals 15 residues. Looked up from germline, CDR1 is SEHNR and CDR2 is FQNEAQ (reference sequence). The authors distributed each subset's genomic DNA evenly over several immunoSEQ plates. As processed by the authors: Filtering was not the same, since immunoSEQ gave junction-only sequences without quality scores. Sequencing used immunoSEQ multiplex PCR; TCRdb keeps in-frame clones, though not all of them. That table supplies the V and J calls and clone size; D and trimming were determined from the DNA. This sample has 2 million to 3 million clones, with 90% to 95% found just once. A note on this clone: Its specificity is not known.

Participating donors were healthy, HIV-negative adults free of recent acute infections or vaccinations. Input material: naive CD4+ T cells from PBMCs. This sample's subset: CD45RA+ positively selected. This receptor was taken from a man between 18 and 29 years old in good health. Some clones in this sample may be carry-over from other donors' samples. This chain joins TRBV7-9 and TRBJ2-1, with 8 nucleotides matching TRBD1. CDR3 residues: CASGRPGGAGNEQFF. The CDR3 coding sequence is TGTGCCAGCGGCCGCCCAGGGGGCGCGGGGAATGAGCAGTTCTTC.